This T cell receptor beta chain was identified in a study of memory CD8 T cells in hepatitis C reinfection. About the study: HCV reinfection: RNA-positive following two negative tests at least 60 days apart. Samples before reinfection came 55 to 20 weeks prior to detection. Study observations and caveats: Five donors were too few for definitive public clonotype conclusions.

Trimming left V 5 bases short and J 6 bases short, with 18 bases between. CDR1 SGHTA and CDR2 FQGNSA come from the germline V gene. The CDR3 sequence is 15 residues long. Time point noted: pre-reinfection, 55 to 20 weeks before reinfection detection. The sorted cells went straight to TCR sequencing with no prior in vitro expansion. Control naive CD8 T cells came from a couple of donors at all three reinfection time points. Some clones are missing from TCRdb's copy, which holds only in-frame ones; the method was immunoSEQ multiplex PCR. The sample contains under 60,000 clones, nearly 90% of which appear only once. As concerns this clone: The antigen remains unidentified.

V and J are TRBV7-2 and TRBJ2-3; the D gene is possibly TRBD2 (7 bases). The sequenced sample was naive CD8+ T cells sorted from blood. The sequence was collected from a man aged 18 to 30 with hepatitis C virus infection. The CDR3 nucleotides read TGTGCCAGCAGCCCGGTGGGAGGGGGTGGGGATACGCAGTATTTT. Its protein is CASSPVGGGGDTQYF.